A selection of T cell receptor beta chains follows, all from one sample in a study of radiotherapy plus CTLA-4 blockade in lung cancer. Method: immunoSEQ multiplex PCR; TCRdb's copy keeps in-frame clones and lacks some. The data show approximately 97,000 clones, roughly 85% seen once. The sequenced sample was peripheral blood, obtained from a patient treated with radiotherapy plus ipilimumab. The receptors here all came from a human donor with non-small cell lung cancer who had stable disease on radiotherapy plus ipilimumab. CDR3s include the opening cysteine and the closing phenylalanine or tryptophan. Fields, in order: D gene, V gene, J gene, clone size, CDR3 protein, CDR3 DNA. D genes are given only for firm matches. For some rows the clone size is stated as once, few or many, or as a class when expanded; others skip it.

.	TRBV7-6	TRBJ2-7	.	CASSLARGEQYF	TGTGCCAGCAGCTTGGCGCGGGGCGAGCAGTACTTC
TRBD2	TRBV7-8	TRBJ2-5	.	CASSSWGGGGETQYF	TGTGCCAGCAGCTCGTGGGGGGGAGGAGGTGAGACCCAGTACTTC
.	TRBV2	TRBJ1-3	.	CASSLDSGNTIYF	TGTGCCAGCAGTTTGGACTCTGGAAACACCATATATTTT
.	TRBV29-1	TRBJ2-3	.	CSVVMAGQANTQYF	TGCAGCGTTGTAATGGCGGGGCAGGCGAATACGCAGTATTTT
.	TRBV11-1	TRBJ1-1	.	CASSSGLNTEAFF	TGTGCCAGCAGCTCCGGACTTAACACTGAAGCTTTCTTT
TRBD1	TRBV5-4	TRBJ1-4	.	CASSSTGTGNEKLFF	TGTGCCAGCAGCAGTACCGGGACAGGGAATGAAAAACTGTTTTTT
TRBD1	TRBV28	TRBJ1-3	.	CASSLGTGAGNTIYF	TGTGCCAGCAGTTTAGGGACAGGGGCTGGAAACACCATATATTTT
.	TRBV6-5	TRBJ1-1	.	CASSPRAAKNTEAFF	TGTGCCAGCAGCCCCCGGGCCGCTAAGAACACTGAAGCTTTCTTT
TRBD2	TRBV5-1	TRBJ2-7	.	CASSFTGTSGRKRYEQYF	TGCGCCAGCAGCTTCACCGGGACTAGCGGGAGGAAAAGATACGAGCAGTACTTC
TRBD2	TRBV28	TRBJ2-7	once	CASSQTSGLIYEQYF	TGTGCCAGCAGCCAGACTAGCGGACTCATCTACGAGCAGTACTTC
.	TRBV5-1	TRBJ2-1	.	CASSFQGSSYNEQFF	TGCGCCAGCAGCTTTCAGGGTAGCTCCTACAATGAGCAGTTCTTC
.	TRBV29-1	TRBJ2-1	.	CSVEGQAAYNEQFF	TGCAGCGTTGAAGGGCAGGCTGCCTACAATGAGCAGTTCTTC
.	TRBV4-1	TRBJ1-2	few	CASSQVPLVPGTYGYTF	TGCGCCAGCAGCCAAGTTCCTCTCGTGCCAGGGACCTATGGCTACACCTTC
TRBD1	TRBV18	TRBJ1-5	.	CASSPTGAGSQPQHF	TGTGCCAGCTCACCGACAGGGGCGGGCAGTCAGCCCCAGCATTTT
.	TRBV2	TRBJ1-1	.	CASSDNGLAEAFF	TGTGCCAGCAGTGATAACGGATTGGCTGAAGCTTTCTTT
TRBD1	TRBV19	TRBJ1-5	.	CASSGQGASNQPQHF	TGTGCCAGTAGCGGACAGGGAGCGAGCAATCAGCCCCAGCATTTT
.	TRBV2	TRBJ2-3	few	CASSLLMGTDTQYF	TGTGCCAGCAGCCTTCTAATGGGCACAGATACGCAGTATTTT
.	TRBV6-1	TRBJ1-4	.	CASLGTGLVKLFF	TGTGCCAGTTTGGGTACAGGGCTGGTAAAACTGTTTTTT